These 12 T cell receptor beta chains originate from one sample sequenced in a study of blood T cell repertoires in COVID-19 (TCRdb year 2020). Library prep was done by the immunoSEQ multiplex PCR assay. Drawn from immuneACCESS, this table holds only the in-frame rearrangements with V and J called that TCRdb kept. Clones are partly lost; checked studies trace under half to an unresolved V gene and leave the rest unexplained. The sample table records about 70,000 clones; around nine tenths of these occur just once. Less than 1.5% of the sample is taken by the ten largest. Sequenced material: peripheral blood. These receptors all come from a man in his 60s with acute or convalescent COVID-19.

To note about this clone: Other DNA sequences in this sample translate to the same CDR3. This sequence joins TRBV9 and TRBJ1-1; perhaps TRBD1 as D (6 bases). V was trimmed by 2 bases and J by 1 base, leaving 12 bases between them. This CDR3 is 15 amino acids long. Germline V gene lookup returns CDR1 SGDLS and CDR2 YYNGEE. This CDR3 reads CASSVDRLENTEAFF. CDR3 sequence (DNA): TGTGCCAGCAGCGTTGACAGGCTGGAGAACACTGAAGCTTTCTTT.

The V and J genes are TRBV7-2 and TRBJ2-5; D may be TRBD2 (5 bases). This CDR3 has 14 residues. V was clipped by 5 bases and J by 5 bases, with 15 bases between them. Germline loops: CDR1 SGHTA, CDR2 FQGNSA. CDR3 sequence: CASSVGLPGETQYF. The CDR3 DNA is TGTGCCAGCAGCGTAGGACTCCCGGGGGAGACCCAGTACTTC.

This clone appeared once. The rearrangement links TRBV5-1 to TRBJ1-3, with 7 bases identical to TRBD1. The length of the CDR3 is 15 residues. Trimming cost V 0 bases and J 2 bases; bases outside gene matches: 2. Germline-derived CDR1 and CDR2 are SGHRS and YFSETQ. CDR3 in DNA: TGCGCCAGCAGCTTGGCGCAGGGGGCTGGAAACACCATATATTTT. Translation: CASSLAQGAGNTIYF.

The CDR3 loop is CASSLSGRITDTQYF. The CDR3 bases are TGTGCCAGCAGTCTGAGTGGCAGGATTACAGATACGCAGTATTTT. The chain employs TRBV7-8 and TRBJ2-3, with no clear D. The CDR3 covers 15 residues. Looked up from germline, CDR1 is SGHVS and CDR2 is FQNEAQ. Trimming pared 6 bases from V and 3 bases from J, leaving 16 bases between.

Note on this clone: Other nucleotide sequences from this sample produce the same CDR3. The rearrangement links TRBV2 to TRBJ1-5; tentatively, D is TRBD1 (5 bases). V lost 4 bases to trimming and J lost 0 bases, with 10 bases between them. CDR3 size: 15 residues. Germline CDR1 SNHLY, CDR2 FYNNEI. The CDR3, as DNA: TGTGCCAGCAGTGTGACAGTCGATAGCAATCAGCCCCAGCATTTT. It codes for CASSVTVDSNQPQHF.

The chain is built from TRBV2 and TRBJ1-1; D gene uncertain. Germline-derived CDR1 and CDR2 are SNHLY and FYNNEI. Trimming took off 4 bases at V and 10 bases at J, with 10 bases between the two ends. The CDR3 is 11 amino acids. CDR3 sequence (DNA): TGTGCCAGCAGTGTCCACGCGGCAGCTTTCTTT. Translating it yields CASSVHAAAFF.

This chain joins TRBV29-1 and TRBJ1-2, with 7 bases fitting TRBD1. The CDR3 is 15 amino acids. Germline V gene sequence: CDR1 SQVTM, CDR2 ANQGSEA. V lost 2 bases, J lost 2 bases, and 8 bases stayed unmatched. The CDR3 bases are TGCAGCGTTGAACACCAAGCAGGGGGGAACTATGGCTACACCTTC. Its protein is CSVEHQAGGNYGYTF.

The J gene is TRBJ2-7, the V gene TRBV14; D gene unclear. Trimming removed 5 bases at V and 6 bases at J, with 8 bases between. In germline, CDR1 is SGHDN, CDR2 FVKESK. This CDR3 spans 11 amino acids. CDR3 sequence (DNA): TGTGCCAGCAGCGTCCGAGCCGAGCAGTACTTC. Translating gives CASSVRAEQYF.

The sample holds one count of this clone. V gene TRBV19 combines with J gene TRBJ1-3, with D tentatively TRBD1 (6 bases). V was pared by 2 bases and J by 7 bases, with 21 bases between. The length of the CDR3 is 17 residues. Germline CDR1 LNHDA, CDR2 SQIVND (reference sequence). CDR3 in DNA: TGTGCCAGTAGTATATCGTTCCGACGACAGGTCGGGAACACCATATATTTT. Its translation: CASSISFRRQVGNTIYF.

This chain connects TRBV30 to TRBJ1-6, with unresolved D. The CDR3 has 12 residues. Deletions cut 4 bases from V and 7 bases from J, with 8 bases between. The germline CDR1 and CDR2 sequences are GTSNPN and SVGIG (reference sequence). In DNA, the CDR3 is TGTGCCTGGAATGAGGGAAATTCACCCCTCCACTTT. Translation gives CAWNEGNSPLHF.

V is TRBV7-9 and J is TRBJ2-7; possibly TRBD1 for D (7 bases). The length of the CDR3 is 14 residues. Trimming pared 5 bases from V and 2 bases from J, leaving 13 bases between. Germline-derived CDR1 and CDR2 are SEHNR and FQNEAQ (reference sequence). The CDR3 spells CASSRRGDAYEQYF. CDR3 bases: TGTGCCAGCAGCCGCAGGGGGGACGCCTACGAGCAGTACTTC.

The chain couples TRBV11-3 to TRBJ2-3, with 16 nucleotides matching TRBD2. V was clipped by 2 bases and J by 4 bases; unmatched bases: 6. From germline, CDR1 is SGHNT and CDR2 YENEEA. The CDR3 runs 18 residues. The CDR3 loop reads CASSLPPGLAGGPDTQYF. Here the CDR3 DNA reads TGTGCCAGCAGCTTACCGCCGGGACTAGCGGGGGGGCCAGATACGCAGTATTTT.